The present T cell receptor beta chain was sequenced within a study of cytomegalovirus exposure and HLA in healthy donors. The method was immunoSEQ multiplex PCR; TCRdb's version includes in-frame clones alone and lacks a portion of them. The sample yields 100,000 to 150,000 clones, about nine tenths seen once. J lost 2 bases, V lost 6 bases, and 5 bases had no gene match. The CDR3 is 15 residues long. From germline, CDR1 is SNHLY and CDR2 FYNNEI. This chain links TRBV2 with TRBJ2-7, with 12 bases lining up with TRBD2. Sequencing was done on a sample of PBMCs. This receptor was obtained from a man younger than 30 in good health and CMV-seropositive. Here the CDR3 reads CASRTSGGSPYEQYF. CDR3 sequence (DNA): TGTGCCAGCAGGACTAGCGGGGGTTCCCCCTACGAGCAGTACTTC.